Listed below are T cell receptor beta chains from one sample, sequenced in a study of regulatory T cells in long-lasting Graves disease. TCRdb re-derived calls from the multiplex PCR reads in MiXCR, one entry per CDR3 protein. The profile shows some 420,000 distinct CDR3 sequences, approximately 23% of them singletons. Sequences were derived from peripheral blood mononuclear cells (PBMCs), sampled when the disease was refractory, from a patient treated with antithyroid drugs. The receptors originated from a female donor with Graves disease. CDR3s include the opening cysteine and the closing phenylalanine or tryptophan.

TRBV12-3/TRBV12-4	TRBJ2-1	CASSLAQGYYNEQFF
TRBV28	TRBJ1-6	CASSLTGDNSPLHF
TRBV6-2/TRBV6-3	TRBJ2-7	CATSASGGAPRSYEQYF
TRBV19	TRBJ2-5	CASSITSGGQETQYF
TRBV20-1	TRBJ2-1	CSARTAWERGSYNEQFF
TRBV7-9	TRBJ2-7	CASSFLTGTEQYF
TRBV28	TRBJ1-5	CASSPTDGSNQPQHF
TRBV14	TRBJ2-7	CASSQTRGGARYEQYF
TRBV6-5	TRBJ2-7	CASSYSKTSAYEQYF
TRBV14	TRBJ2-5	CANSQMSSAGETQYF
TRBV2	TRBJ2-7	CASSGGGHYEQYF
TRBV20-1	TRBJ1-1	CSARDAGNTEAFF
TRBV4-3	TRBJ1-2	CASSRNRVSLYGYTF
TRBV29-1	TRBJ2-7	CSVEAAAYEQYF